This entry lists 32 T cell receptor beta chains sequenced from one sample in a study of blood T cells in healthy people across ages. The authors ran a second PCR of 7 to 11 cycles using a sample-barcoded 5' primer and a J-beta primer mix. TCRdb re-analysed the 5' RACE reads in MiXCR, keeping a single row per CDR3 protein. This table has roughly 1.9 million distinct CDR3 sequences, 35% to 50% appearing once. Sequenced material: blood. All receptors derive from a human donor in good health.

This clonotype has only a few counts. The chain combines TRBV2 with TRBJ2-7, with 7 nucleotides matching TRBD1. This CDR3 contains 15 residues. With 5 bases clipped from V and 3 bases from J, the junction kept 10 bases outside the gene matches. Germline V lookup: CDR1 SNHLY, CDR2 FYNNEI. The CDR3 region is CASSSIGTVDYEQYF. CDR3 DNA sequence: TGTGCCAGCAGTAGTATCGGGACAGTGGACTACGAGCAGTACTTC.

V gene TRBV16 combines with J gene TRBJ1-2; D is uncertain. Germline lookup yields CDR1 KGHSY and CDR2 FQNENV. V shed 4 bases and J shed 6 bases, with 6 bases lying between them. This CDR3 has 11 residues. CDR3 protein: CASSPTDGYTF. The CDR3 DNA is TGTGCCAGCAGCCCGACGGATGGCTACACCTTC.

This clonotype was seen a single time. V gene TRBV4-3 combines with J gene TRBJ2-6, with D tentatively TRBD1 (6 bases). The CDR3 is made up of 22 amino acids. Germline V gives CDR1 LGHNA, CDR2 YSLEER. V was clipped by 0 bases and J by 2 bases, with 26 bases between them. The CDR3 coding sequence is TGCGCCAGCAGCCAAGATCTTTTGGGTGTTTGGGCAGGGGCGGCTGGGGCCAACGTCCTGACTTTC. This codes for CASSQDLLGVWAGAAGANVLTF.

This clonotype has more than one count but fewer than ten. The chain carries TRBV11-1 and TRBJ2-7; 8 bases line up with TRBD2. Germline assignment: CDR1 SGHAT and CDR2 FQDESV (reference sequence). V lost 5 bases and J lost 0; bases outside the gene matches: 9. This CDR3 is built from 16 residues. CDR3 sequence (DNA): TGTGCCAGCAGCCCCAGGGCGACTAGCGACTCCTACGAGCAGTACTTC. Translation gives CASSPRATSDSYEQYF.

V and J are TRBV3-1 and TRBJ1-1, with D unclear. V gave up 1 base and J gave up 4 bases, with 10 bases separating them. The germline CDR1 and CDR2 sequences are LGHDT and YNNKEL (reference sequence). CDR3 size: 14 residues. CDR3 bases: TGTGCCAGCAGCCAAGTGCCGGAGGGCACTGAAGCTTTCTTT. Translation gives CASSQVPEGTEAFF.

The chain joins TRBV6-2 or TRBV6-3 to TRBJ1-2; D gene unclear. This CDR3 has 14 amino acids. Between the trimmed V and J ends, which lost 2 bases and 5 bases, there was a span of 12 bases. Germline-derived CDR1 and CDR2 are MNHEY and SVGEGT. The CDR3: CASSYRLFRYGYTF. DNA of the CDR3: TGTGCCAGCAGTTACCGGTTATTTCGGTATGGCTACACCTTC.

V gene TRBV20-1 combines with J gene TRBJ2-1, with TRBD2 matching 7 bases. CDR1 is DFQATT, CDR2 SNEGSKA, per germline (reference sequence). Losses at the gene ends were 1 base for V and 5 bases for J; bases not matched to a gene: 5. This CDR3 has 14 residues. CDR3 DNA sequence: TGCAGTGCTAGAGGTAGACGGGGGGACAATGAGCAGTTCTTC. This gives the protein CSARGRRGDNEQFF.

A few counts support this clonotype. The chain is built from TRBV29-1 and TRBJ2-1; TRBD2 agrees at 7 bases. The CDR3 covers 11 residues. The V and J ends lost 7 bases and 6 bases, in that order; junction bases with no gene match: 3. From germline, CDR1 is SQVTM and CDR2 ANQGSEA. CDR3 sequence reads: CSAGGFNEQFF. In nucleotides, the CDR3 is TGCAGCGCCGGGGGGTTCAATGAGCAGTTCTTC.

This chain uses TRBV7-2 with TRBJ2-3; TRBD1 matches at 7 bases. J was trimmed by 0 bases and V by 1 base; bases with no gene match: 7. Germline V gene data show CDR1 as SGHTA and CDR2 as FQGNSA. The CDR3 sequence is 17 residues long. CDR3 coding DNA: TGTGCCAGCAGCTTAGTAGGGGGCGCCCCCAGCACAGATACGCAGTATTTT. This gives the protein CASSLVGGAPSTDTQYF.

The J gene is TRBJ2-5, the V gene TRBV20-1; no clear D. V was trimmed by 6 bases and J by 2 bases, leaving 16 bases between them. CDR1 and CDR2 (germline): DFQATT, SNEGSKA (reference sequence). The CDR3 length is 14 residues. CDR3 residues: CSATGGTLQETQYF. CDR3 coding DNA: TGCAGTGCCACTGGTGGAACGCTACAAGAGACCCAGTACTTC.

The rearrangement links TRBV21-1 to TRBJ2-6; no DNA check was done on the table's D call, TRBD1. TRBV21-1 is a pseudogene locus. This CDR3 has 18 residues. DNA for the CDR3: TGTGCCAGCAGCAAAGTTGGGACACTTGACACTGGGGCCAACGTCCTGACTTTC. This sequence encodes CASSKVGTLDTGANVLTF.

This clonotype was counted only a few times. The chain is built from TRBV4-2 and TRBJ1-3; no definite D call. Trimming removed 0 bases at V and 1 base at J, with 4 bases between. Germline-derived CDR1 and CDR2 are LGHNA and YNFKEQ. The CDR3 consists of 14 residues. DNA for the CDR3: TGTGCCAGCAGCCAAGATCGATCTGGAAACACCATATATTTT. Translation gives CASSQDRSGNTIYF.

The gene calls are TRBV20-1 and TRBJ1-5; 8 bases fit TRBD1. J was trimmed by 5 bases and V by 2 bases; bases with no gene match: 8. The CDR3 is 15 amino acids. Germline CDR1 DFQATT, CDR2 SNEGSKA (reference sequence). CDR3 nucleotides: TGCAGTGCTAGATCAAGGGACAGGCCAGATCAGCCCCAGCATTTT. It encodes CSARSRDRPDQPQHF.

This clonotype showed up just a few times. The chain employs TRBV20-1 and TRBJ2-7; 10 bases align to TRBD2. The germline CDR1 and CDR2 sequences are DFQATT and SNEGSKA (reference sequence). The junction had 2 bases not matched to a gene; V was cut back by 0 bases and J by 3 bases. The CDR3 is 14 amino acids. The DNA of the CDR3 is TGCAGTGCTAGAGATCGGACTAGCGGCTACGAGCAGTACTTC. Translation: CSARDRTSGYEQYF.

This clonotype appeared a few times. The J gene is TRBJ2-5, the V gene TRBV12-3 or TRBV12-4, with D perhaps matching TRBD2 (6 bases). CDR3 size: 13 residues. V was clipped by 6 bases and J by 2 bases, with 10 bases between them. This CDR3 is CASRDYHQETQYF. The CDR3, as DNA: TGTGCCAGCAGGGACTACCATCAAGAGACCCAGTACTTC.

V is TRBV20-1 and J is TRBJ2-1; the match to TRBD1 covers 11 bases. The CDR3 runs 12 residues. The V segment lost 5 bases and the J segment 7 bases; nucleotides outside the gene matches: 1. Germline CDR1 DFQATT, CDR2 SNEGSKA (reference sequence). CDR3 protein: CSAGQGANEQFF. In DNA, the CDR3 is TGCAGTGCTGGACAGGGGGCGAATGAGCAGTTCTTC.

The CDR3 spells CASSWEDGGTNEQFF. In nucleotides, the CDR3 is TGTGCCAGCAGCTGGGAGGATGGGGGGACGAATGAGCAGTTCTTC. This chain links TRBV7-9 with TRBJ2-1, with D perhaps TRBD2 (6 bases). Trimming shortened V by 4 bases and J by 7 bases, and 17 bases separated the two germline ends. The CDR3 has 15 residues. Germline lookup yields CDR1 SEHNR and CDR2 FQNEAQ (reference sequence).

The chain employs TRBV7-3 and TRBJ2-1; TRBD2 aligns across 12 bases. V shed 1 base, J shed 7 bases, and the junction held 17 bases outside the gene matches. Germline values: CDR1 SGHTA, CDR2 FQGTGA. The CDR3 consists of 20 residues. For the CDR3, the DNA is TGTGCCAGCAGCTTAAAGAGCTTGACTAGCGGGGGAGCTAAGGTAAATGAGCAGTTCTTC. Translation: CASSLKSLTSGGAKVNEQFF. Combining the CDR3 with reference TRBV7-3 and TRBJ2-1 gives the whole variable domain GAGVSQTPSNKVTEKGKYVELRCDPISGHTALYWYRQSLGQGPEFLIYFQGTGAADDSGLPNDRFFAVRPEGSVSTLKIQRTERGDSAVYLCASSLKSLTSGGAKVNEQFFGPGTRLTVL.

The genes are TRBV28 and TRBJ1-5; 7 nucleotides match TRBD1. This CDR3 spans 13 amino acids. The trim removed 6 bases at V and 9 bases at J, leaving 8 bases unmatched. CDR1 and CDR2 (germline): MDHEN, SYDVKM. The CDR3 sequence: CASSLTGVVPQHF. DNA for the CDR3: TGTGCCAGCAGCCTCACAGGGGTCGTGCCCCAGCATTTT.

CDR3 sequence (DNA): TGTGCCAGCAGTCCACAACTAGCGGGGTACAATGAGCAGTTCTTC. This gives the protein CASSPQLAGYNEQFF. The chain carries TRBV6-5 and TRBJ2-1; the match to TRBD2 covers 10 bases. CDR1 and CDR2 (germline): MNHEY, SVGAGI. The CDR3 loop spans 15 amino acids. Losses at the gene ends were 5 bases for V and 4 bases for J; bases not matched to a gene: 5.

J is TRBJ2-2 and V is TRBV6-4; D is possibly TRBD1 (6 bases). The germline V gene encodes CDR1 MRHNA and CDR2 SNTAGT. This CDR3 has 17 residues. The germline V and J ends were trimmed by 8 bases and 1 base, with 20 bases remaining between them. CDR3 sequence reads: CASGAAGARLNTGELFF. CDR3 coding DNA: TGTGCCAGCGGCGCGGCAGGGGCGCGTTTGAACACCGGGGAGCTGTTTTTT.

This clonotype appeared a few times. A much larger clone sits a single nucleotide away, making a read error possible. CDR3: CASSPGLSERYF. CDR3 nucleotides: TGTGCCAGCAGCCCAGGGTTGAGCGAGCGGTACTTC. V and J are TRBV7-2 and TRBJ2-7, with TRBD1 as a possible D gene (5 bases). The CDR3 has 12 amino acids. Per germline, CDR1 SGHTA and CDR2 FQGNSA.

The sample holds a few counts of this clonotype. This chain uses TRBV6-5 with TRBJ2-4; 9 bases are shared with TRBD2. CDR1 is MNHEY, CDR2 SVGAGI, per germline. V dropped 6 bases and J dropped 13; count of bases not matched to a gene: 13. There are 14 residues in the CDR3. The CDR3 sequence: CASSRGLAWGEQYF. DNA of the CDR3: TGTGCCAGCAGCCGGGGACTAGCCTGGGGGGAGCAGTACTTC.

This chain uses TRBV3-1 with TRBJ2-2; D is uncertain. Looked up from germline, CDR1 is LGHDT and CDR2 is YNNKEL (reference sequence). This CDR3 has 17 amino acids. V dropped 5 bases and J dropped 1 base, with 17 bases sitting between them. The CDR3 sequence is CASSRRPVTENTGELFF. Here the CDR3 DNA reads TGTGCCAGCAGCAGAAGACCGGTAACAGAGAACACCGGGGAGCTGTTTTTT.

This clonotype was recorded a few times. This sequence joins TRBV7-2 and TRBJ2-3, with 7 bases fitting TRBD2. Germline CDR1 and CDR2: SGHTA and FQGNSA. V trimming: 5 bases; J trimming: 2 bases; junction bases outside the gene matches: 10. CDR3 length: 16 residues. The CDR3 nucleotides read TGTGCCAGCAGCACCCGACTAGCCACTGACACAGATACGCAGTATTTT. This gives the protein CASSTRLATDTDTQYF.

V gene TRBV29-1 combines with J gene TRBJ1-1; D is undetermined. The germline V gene encodes CDR1 SQVTM and CDR2 ANQGSEA. This CDR3 has 12 residues. V gave up 8 bases and J gave up 0 bases, with 10 bases separating them. The CDR3 bases are TGCAGCACGCGGGAAATGAACACTGAAGCTTTCTTT. It encodes CSTREMNTEAFF.

The chain is built from TRBV11-2 and TRBJ2-7, with unresolved D. The CDR3 totals 14 residues. Trimming cost V 0 bases and J 3 bases, with 9 bases left between them. Per the germline V gene, CDR1 is SGHAT and CDR2 is FQNNGV. CDR3 region: CASSLDLGYYEQYF. Written as DNA, the CDR3 is TGTGCCAGCAGCTTAGATCTGGGGTACTACGAGCAGTACTTC.

This clonotype was recorded a few times. This chain connects TRBV5-1 to TRBJ2-3; 10 bases line up with TRBD2. Germline V lookup: CDR1 SGHRS, CDR2 YFSETQ. The CDR3 spans 16 residues. With 4 bases clipped from V and 4 bases from J, the junction kept 9 bases outside the gene matches. This CDR3 is CASSGEQGLASDTQYF. CDR3 DNA sequence: TGCGCCAGCAGCGGGGAACAGGGACTAGCGTCAGATACGCAGTATTTT.

This clonotype has only a few counts. The V call is TRBV12-3 or TRBV12-4, the J call TRBJ1-2; weak D call: TRBD1 (6 bases). The V end lost 7 bases, the J end lost 4 bases, and 13 bases lay between the germline ends. The CDR3 is made up of 13 amino acids. CDR3 in amino acids: CASTLDRTYGYTF. CDR3 DNA sequence: TGTGCCAGCACCCTCGACAGGACCTATGGCTACACCTTC.

The chain carries TRBV20-1 and TRBJ2-4; unclear D gene. The CDR3 runs 11 residues. V was cut by 0 bases and J by 10 bases, with 7 bases left in between. Looked up from germline, CDR1 is DFQATT and CDR2 is SNEGSKA (reference sequence). This chain's CDR3 is CSARDSVIQYF. The CDR3, as DNA: TGCAGTGCTAGAGATTCCGTTATTCAGTACTTC.

The chain couples TRBV18 to TRBJ2-1; D might be TRBD2 (5 bases). This CDR3 has 14 amino acids. Trimming shortened V by 5 bases and J by 5 bases, and 13 bases separated the two germline ends. Germline V gives CDR1 KGHSH, CDR2 LQKENI. The CDR3 nucleotides read TGTGCCAGCTCATACCGGGAAGGGCACAATGAGCAGTTCTTC. It translates to CASSYREGHNEQFF. The whole variable domain, remainder taken from reference TRBV18 and TRBJ2-1, is NAGVMQNPRHLVRRRGQEARLRCSPMKGHSHVYWYRQLPEEGLKFMVYLQKENIIDESGMPKERFSAEFPKEGPSILRIQQVVRGDSAAYFCASSYREGHNEQFFGPGTRLTVL.

The genes are TRBV6-2 or TRBV6-3 and TRBJ2-1, with TRBD2 identical over 9 bases. V gave up 0 bases and J gave up 6 bases; unmatched junction bases: 9. From germline, CDR1 is MNHEY and CDR2 SVGEGT. There are 17 residues in the CDR3. CDR3 region: CASSYSIGGGARNEQFF. CDR3 coding DNA: TGTGCCAGCAGTTACTCGATTGGCGGGGGGGCCCGCAATGAGCAGTTCTTC.